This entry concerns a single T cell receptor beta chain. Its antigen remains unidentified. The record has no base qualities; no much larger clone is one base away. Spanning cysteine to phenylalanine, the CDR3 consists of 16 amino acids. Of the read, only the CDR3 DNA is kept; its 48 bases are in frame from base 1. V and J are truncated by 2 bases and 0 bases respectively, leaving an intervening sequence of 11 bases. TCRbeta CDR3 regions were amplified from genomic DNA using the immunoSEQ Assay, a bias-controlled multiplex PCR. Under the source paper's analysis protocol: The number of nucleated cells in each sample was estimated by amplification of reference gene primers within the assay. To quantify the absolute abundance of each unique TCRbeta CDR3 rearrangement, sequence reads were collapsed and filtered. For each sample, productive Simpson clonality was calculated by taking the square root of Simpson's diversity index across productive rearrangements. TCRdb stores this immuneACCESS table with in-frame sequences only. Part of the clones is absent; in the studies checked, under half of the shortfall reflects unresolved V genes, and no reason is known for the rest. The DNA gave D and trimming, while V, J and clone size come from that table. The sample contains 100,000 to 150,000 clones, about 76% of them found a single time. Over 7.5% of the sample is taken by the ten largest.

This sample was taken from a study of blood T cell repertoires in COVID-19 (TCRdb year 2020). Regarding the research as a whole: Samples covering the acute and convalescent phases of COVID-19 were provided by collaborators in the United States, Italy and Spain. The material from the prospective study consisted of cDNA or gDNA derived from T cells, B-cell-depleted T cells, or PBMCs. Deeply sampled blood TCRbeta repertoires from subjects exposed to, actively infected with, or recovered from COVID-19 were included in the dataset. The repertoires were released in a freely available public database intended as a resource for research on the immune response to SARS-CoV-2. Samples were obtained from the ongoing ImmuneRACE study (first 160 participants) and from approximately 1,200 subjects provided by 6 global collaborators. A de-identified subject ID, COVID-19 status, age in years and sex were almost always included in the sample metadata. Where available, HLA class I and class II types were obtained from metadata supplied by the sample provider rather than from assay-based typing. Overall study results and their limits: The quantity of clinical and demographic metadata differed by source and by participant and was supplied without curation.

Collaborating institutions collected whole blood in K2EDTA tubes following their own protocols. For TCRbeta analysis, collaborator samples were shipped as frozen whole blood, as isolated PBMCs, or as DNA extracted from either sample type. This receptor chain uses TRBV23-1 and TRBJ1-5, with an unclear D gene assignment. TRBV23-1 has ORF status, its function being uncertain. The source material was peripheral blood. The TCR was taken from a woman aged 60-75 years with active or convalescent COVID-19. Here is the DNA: TGCGCCAGCAGTCAAACTCCCAGGAATAGCAATCAGCCCCAGCATTTT. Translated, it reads CASSQTPRNSNQPQHF.